This T cell receptor beta chain was retrieved from a study of blood T cell repertoires in COVID-19. Study details: Sites across the United States, Italy and Spain contributed samples from acute and convalescent COVID-19.

As processed by the authors: Quantification of nucleated cells was approximated via reference gene primer amplification. The repertoire was sequenced with immunoSEQ multiplex PCR; TCRdb's copy has only in-frame clones and lacks some. V and J calls plus clone size are reproduced from that table; the DNA served to infer D and trimming. The sample has roughly 150,000 clones; nearly 80% are singletons. Trimming took 0 bases from V and 2 from J; bases not matched to a gene: 4. Germline CDR1 SGHRS, CDR2 YFSETQ. There are 16 residues in the CDR3. This clone was counted a single time. This TCR derives from an elderly woman with acute or convalescent COVID-19. The chain recombines TRBV5-1 with TRBJ2-7; 11 nucleotides agree with TRBD2. Material for sequencing was peripheral blood. The CDR3 sequence: CASSLGTSGGPYEQYF. CDR3 DNA sequence: TGCGCCAGCAGCTTGGGAACTAGCGGGGGTCCCTACGAGCAGTACTTC.